The 21 T cell receptor beta chains below all came from one sample that was sequenced in a study of human T cells and chemical hapten exposure. TCRdb reprocessed the 5' RACE reads via MiXCR and lists one record per CDR3 protein. The sample holds 130,000 or so distinct CDR3 sequences, 3.5% to 5% seen once. Unfractionated whole blood served as the source for total RNA extraction. The receptors derive from a female donor in good health.

There are many counts of this clonotype. V gene TRBV5-6 combines with J gene TRBJ2-7, with 10 bases aligning to TRBD1. Germline V CDR1 and CDR2: SGHDT, YYEEEE. With V trimmed by 6 bases and J by 5 bases, 11 bases remained unmatched. The CDR3 runs 15 residues. CDR3 loop: CASTLPGQGINEQYF. In DNA, the CDR3 is TGTGCCAGCACTCTCCCGGGACAGGGGATCAACGAGCAGTACTTC.

Ten or more counts support this clonotype. V is TRBV7-2 and J is TRBJ1-1, with D maybe TRBD1 (6 bases). Germline CDR1 is SGHTA and CDR2 is FQGNSA. Trimming stripped 2 bases from V and 6 bases from J, with 16 bases between. This CDR3 is 15 amino acids long. CDR3: CASSLQGQQTAEAFF. CDR3 bases: TGTGCCAGCAGCTTACAAGGACAGCAGACGGCTGAAGCTTTCTTT.

This clonotype was recorded at least ten times. The chain has TRBV20-1 and TRBJ2-1; D might be TRBD2 (7 bases). The germline CDR1 and CDR2 sequences are DFQATT and SNEGSKA (reference sequence). This CDR3 comprises 13 residues. The V end lost 4 bases, the J end lost 5 bases, and 12 bases lay between the germline ends. This CDR3 is CSAKGGLNNEQFF. The CDR3 DNA follows: TGCAGTGCTAAGGGGGGGCTTAACAATGAGCAGTTCTTC.

This clonotype was observed many times. This chain connects TRBV5-1 to TRBJ2-1; D is possibly TRBD2 (6 bases). CDR3 length equals 14 residues. Per germline, CDR1 SGHRS and CDR2 YFSETQ. The germline V and J ends were trimmed by 4 bases and 5 bases, with 13 bases remaining between them. The CDR3 DNA follows: TGCGCCAGCAGCACGACCCGGGGGAACAATGAGCAGTTCTTC. Residues: CASSTTRGNNEQFF.

This clonotype was seen at least ten times. The chain couples TRBV20-1 to TRBJ1-5; D gene unclear. The CDR3 runs to 14 residues. The V and J ends lost 1 base and 4 bases respectively, with 11 bases between them. CDR1 and CDR2 from the germline V gene are DFQATT and SNEGSKA (reference sequence). The CDR3 bases are TGCAGTGCTAGAGCCAGCGGGTCAAATCAGCCCCAGCATTTT. Translation: CSARASGSNQPQHF.

This clonotype was observed many times. The gene calls are TRBV3-1 and TRBJ2-2; no reliable D call. The germline gives CDR1 LGHDT, CDR2 YNNKEL (reference sequence). The germline V and J ends were trimmed by 0 bases and 2 bases, with 7 bases remaining between them. The CDR3 consists of 15 residues. CDR3 loop: CASSQDRSNTGELFF. The CDR3 bases are TGTGCCAGCAGCCAAGACAGATCAAACACCGGGGAGCTGTTTTTT.

In its sample, this clonotype was seen many times. The chain joins TRBV19 to TRBJ2-1; D may be TRBD1 (6 bases). This CDR3 comprises 15 residues. Per germline, CDR1 LNHDA and CDR2 SQIVND (reference sequence). The germline V and J ends were trimmed by 4 bases and 0 bases, with 10 bases remaining between them. CDR3 region: CASSRQASSYNEQFF. CDR3 DNA sequence: TGTGCCAGTAGTAGACAGGCGAGCTCCTACAATGAGCAGTTCTTC.

This clonotype was seen ten or more times. This chain connects TRBV7-6 to TRBJ1-6, with a weak D call TRBD1 (6 bases). This CDR3 spans 15 amino acids. The ends were cut back, 5 bases at V and 8 bases at J, with 16 bases in the middle. Germline V CDR1 and CDR2: SGHVS, FNYEAQ. Written as DNA, the CDR3 is TGTGCCAGCAGCGATCCACAGGGACTGGATTCACCCCTCCACTTT. Its translation: CASSDPQGLDSPLHF.

Ten or more counts support this clonotype. The CDR3 nucleotides are TGTGCCAGCAGCGCCCCGCGGGGGACTCTGGATACGCAGTATTTT. Encoded protein: CASSAPRGTLDTQYF. V usage is TRBV7-6 and J usage is TRBJ2-3, with 7 bases identical to TRBD2. Germline CDR1 is SGHVS and CDR2 is FNYEAQ. J gave up 6 bases and V 5 bases, and 11 bases lay outside the gene matches. The CDR3 totals 15 residues.

This clonotype was recorded many times. J is TRBJ1-5 and V is TRBV21-1; TRBD1, the table's D call, lacks a check against the DNA. TRBV21-1 is listed as a pseudogene. This CDR3 comprises 18 residues. CDR3 sequence: CASSLFPGGVFGNQPQHF. CDR3 coding DNA: TGTGCCAGCAGCCTCTTTCCAGGGGGCGTTTTTGGCAATCAGCCCCAGCATTTT.

In its sample, this clonotype was seen many times. J is TRBJ2-3 and V is TRBV20-1; 12 bases fit TRBD2. The ends lost 4 bases at V and 6 bases at J; junction bases unmatched: 14. CDR1 DFQATT and CDR2 SNEGSKA come from the germline V gene (reference sequence). The CDR3 runs to 17 residues. In nucleotides, the CDR3 is TGCAGTGCTACGCTAGCGGGGGGGCCTGTGAGTGATGATACGCAGTATTTT. Its translation: CSATLAGGPVSDDTQYF.

V gene TRBV5-1 combines with J gene TRBJ1-1, with D possibly TRBD1 on 5 matching bases. V lost 4 bases and J lost 5, with 12 bases in between. The CDR3 length is 13 residues. CDR1 is SGHRS, CDR2 YFSETQ, per germline. CDR3 loop: CASSGAGTTEAFF. DNA of the CDR3: TGCGCCAGCAGCGGGGCGGGAACAACTGAAGCTTTCTTT.

The chain uses TRBV6-2 or TRBV6-3 and TRBJ1-1; 11 bases line up with TRBD1. The trim removed 2 bases at V and 3 bases at J, leaving 5 bases unmatched. CDR3 length: 16 residues. In germline, CDR1 is MNHEY, CDR2 SVGEGT. The CDR3 DNA reads as TGTGCCAGCAGTTACGGACAGGGGGCGTGGGACACTGAAGCTTTCTTT. Translation: CASSYGQGAWDTEAFF.

This clonotype is termed medium-sized. V is TRBV5-5 and J is TRBJ2-3; 8 nucleotides match TRBD2. V was clipped by 4 bases and J by 1 base; unmatched bases: 8. The CDR3 has 16 residues. Germline CDR1 reads SGHKS; CDR2 reads YYEKEE (reference sequence). The CDR3 spells CASSPGGGRGTDTQYF. The DNA of the CDR3 is TGTGCCAGCAGCCCTGGCGGGGGGCGAGGCACAGATACGCAGTATTTT.

This clonotype was recorded at least ten times. The chain recombines TRBV28 with TRBJ2-6; D ambiguous. CDR1 and CDR2 (germline): MDHEN, SYDVKM. Trimming pared 2 bases from V and 4 bases from J, leaving 3 bases between. CDR3 length: 13 amino acids. The CDR3 loop reads CASSLLGANVLTF. The DNA for the CDR3 is TGTGCCAGCAGTTTACTCGGGGCCAACGTCCTGACTTTC. Together with reference TRBV28 and TRBJ2-6, the CDR3 gives the full variable domain: DVKVTQSSRYLVKRTGEKVFLECVQDMDHENMFWYRQDPGLGLRLIYFSYDVKMKEKGDIPEGYSVSREKKERFSLILESASTNQTSMYLCASSLLGANVLTFGAGSRLTVL.

This clonotype was seen at least ten times. The chain couples TRBV20-1 to TRBJ1-3, with 11 bases that match TRBD1. The V segment lost 6 bases and the J segment 2 bases; nucleotides outside the gene matches: 3. The CDR3 loop spans 14 amino acids. CDR1 and CDR2 from the germline V gene are DFQATT and SNEGSKA (reference sequence). CDR3 in amino acids: CSAAGQGAGNTIYF. The CDR3 nucleotides are TGCAGTGCAGCGGGACAGGGGGCTGGAAACACCATATATTTT.

The table lists this clonotype with many counts. The chain is built from TRBV7-9 and TRBJ1-3; D perhaps matches TRBD1 (6 bases). This CDR3 has 14 amino acids. V shed 5 bases and J shed 0 bases, with 8 bases lying between them. Germline lookup yields CDR1 SEHNR and CDR2 FQNEAQ (reference sequence). Here the CDR3 DNA reads TGTGCCAGCAGCCGGGGGCTCTCTGGAAACACCATATATTTT. Its translation is CASSRGLSGNTIYF.

In this sample, this clonotype turned up many times. The chain uses TRBV7-9 and TRBJ1-2, with D possibly matching TRBD1 (5 bases). V lost 1 base to trimming and J lost 14 bases, with 20 bases between them. This CDR3 comprises 14 residues. The V gene's germline CDR1 is SEHNR and CDR2 FQNEAQ (reference sequence). The CDR3 DNA sequence: TGTGCCAGCAGCTTAGGACAGCTTCTTCCTAATAGGACCTTC. Translated: CASSLGQLLPNRTF.

This clonotype has a count of ten or more. This chain connects TRBV3-1 to TRBJ2-3; 8 bases map to TRBD2. The CDR3 covers 15 residues. Germline V gene data show CDR1 as LGHDT and CDR2 as YNNKEL (reference sequence). V shed 4 bases and J 3 bases; nucleotides not matched to a gene: 6. The CDR3, as DNA: TGTGCCAGCAGCCTCCGGGGGGGCCGAACAGATACGCAGTATTTT. Its translation is CASSLRGGRTDTQYF.

This sequence joins TRBV3-1 and TRBJ1-3; D call uncertain. This CDR3 has 15 residues. Germline V gene sequence: CDR1 LGHDT, CDR2 YNNKEL (reference sequence). Between the trimmed V and J ends, which lost 0 bases and 3 bases, there was a span of 9 bases. The CDR3 region has the DNA TGTGCCAGCAGCCAAGACGCCACGGGTGGAAACACCATATATTTT. It codes for CASSQDATGGNTIYF.

This clonotype has only a few counts. The CDR3 coding sequence is TGTGCCAGCGGACGACAGGGGGTTGACAATCAGCCCCAGCATTTT. Residues: CASGRQGVDNQPQHF. The V call is TRBV6-5, the J call TRBJ1-5; TRBD1 matches at 9 bases. The length of the CDR3 is 15 residues. The V gene's germline CDR1 is MNHEY and CDR2 SVGAGI. The V segment lost 8 bases and the J segment 3 bases; nucleotides outside the gene matches: 8.